These 30 T cell receptor beta chains originate from one sample sequenced in a study of post-analysis software for immune sequencing data. General observations from the study: Patients had higher frequencies than controls of about five TRBV segments, including TRBV5-6, TRBV5-1 and TRBV20-1.

Unique molecular identifiers were present in the TCR beta cDNA libraries. TCRdb fed the PCR reads into MiXCR, producing one record per CDR3 protein. The sample lists about 500,000 distinct CDR3 sequences; around 40% were seen once. Their antigens remain unidentified. The sequenced sample consisted of blood. Source of these receptors: a girl aged 10 to 17 with multiple sclerosis.

This clonotype was counted a few times. The chain couples TRBV6-5 to TRBJ2-7, with D perhaps being TRBD1 or TRBD2 (5 bases each). V lost 0 bases and J lost 4, with 13 bases in between. Germline assignment: CDR1 MNHEY and CDR2 SVGAGI. This CDR3 contains 15 residues. As DNA, the CDR3 is TGTGCCAGCAGTTACTCGAGGGACCCCTGGTACGAGCAGTACTTC. Translation: CASSYSRDPWYEQYF.

As to this clonotype: Germline and junction disagree at one end, which may indicate a read error. The chain has TRBV9 and TRBJ1-1; TRBD1 aligns across 9 bases. This CDR3 is built from 18 residues. Germline lookup yields CDR1 SGDLS and CDR2 YYNGEE. The CDR3 DNA follows: TGTGCCGGCAGCGTAGCTACGGACAGGGGAGGGGTGAACACTGAAGCTTTCTTT. It is translated as CAGSVATDRGGVNTEAFF. The variable domain in full, with the rest retrieved from reference TRBV9 and TRBJ1-1, is DSGVTQTPKHLITATGQRVTLRCSPRSGDLSVYWYQQSLDQGLQFLIQYYNGEERAKGNILERFSAQQFPDLHSELNLSSLELGDSALYFCAGSVATDRGGVNTEAFFGQGTRLTVV.

V usage is TRBV10-3 and J usage is TRBJ2-3; D not resolved. In germline, CDR1 is ENHRY, CDR2 SYGVKD. CDR3 length equals 13 residues. V was cut by 10 bases and J by 2 bases, with 13 bases left in between. The CDR3 DNA reads as TGTGCCACCCTTCCCGGATCCACAGATACGCAGTATTTT. Residues: CATLPGSTDTQYF.

The rearrangement joins TRBV25-1 to TRBJ2-4; possible D gene TRBD1, 5 bases. Germline-derived CDR1 and CDR2 are MGHDK and SYGVNS. Deletions cut 6 bases from V and 1 base from J, with 13 bases between. The CDR3 is 15 residues long. Here the CDR3 DNA reads TGTGCCAGCAGCCCCGGACACTTCGCCAAAAACATTCAGTACTTC. It yields the protein CASSPGHFAKNIQYF.

This clonotype was recorded a few times. The chain carries TRBV7-2 and TRBJ1-2, with D perhaps TRBD1 (6 bases). This CDR3 contains 16 residues. V was shortened by 3 bases and J by 4 bases, with 18 bases between the two germline ends. Germline values: CDR1 SGHTA, CDR2 FQGNSA. CDR3 DNA sequence: TGTGCCAGCAGCTTTAAGGGGGGTCAGCCCAGCTATGGCTACACCTTC. Amino acid sequence: CASSFKGGQPSYGYTF.

As concerns this clonotype: Germline and junction disagree at one end, which may indicate a read error. The chain recombines TRBV20-1 with TRBJ1-2; D ambiguous. From germline, CDR1 is DFQATT and CDR2 SNEGSKA (reference sequence). This CDR3 has 13 amino acids. This chain's CDR3 is CSARFTGLYGYIF. The DNA of the CDR3 is TGCAGTGCTAGATTTACCGGGCTCTATGGCTACATCTTC.

Only a few counts were recorded for this clonotype. The chain uses TRBV20-1 and TRBJ2-1; the match to TRBD1 covers 9 bases. The CDR3 totals 14 residues. J lost 6 bases, V lost 5 bases, and 8 bases had no gene match. Germline loops: CDR1 DFQATT, CDR2 SNEGSKA (reference sequence). The CDR3 nucleotides read TGCAGTGCTGGGGGCCCGACAGGGGGCAATGAGCAGTTCTTC. Translation: CSAGGPTGGNEQFF.

The chain is built from TRBV7-9 and TRBJ2-1; 8 bases map to TRBD2. The CDR3 is 14 residues long. Per the germline V gene, CDR1 is SEHNR and CDR2 is FQNEAQ (reference sequence). J gave up 9 bases and V 1 base, and 5 bases lay outside the gene matches. Here the CDR3 reads CASSLGGGTSEQFF. The CDR3 region has the DNA TGTGCCAGCAGCTTAGGAGGGGGGACTAGTGAGCAGTTCTTC.

V and J are TRBV10-3 and TRBJ2-7; D is unresolved. Trimming took 5 bases from V and 3 from J, leaving 5 bases between them. Germline CDR1 reads ENHRY; CDR2 reads SYGVKD. The CDR3 is made up of 11 amino acids. CDR3 coding DNA: TGTGCCATCAGTTCCAACTACGAGCAGTACTTC. This sequence encodes CAISSNYEQYF.

J is TRBJ1-2 and V is TRBV5-6; perhaps TRBD1 as D (5 bases). Trimming removed 1 base from V and 4 bases from J, with 14 bases in between. CDR1 and CDR2 (germline): SGHDT, YYEEEE. This CDR3 has 15 residues. The CDR3 DNA reads TGTGCCAGCAGCTTGTACTTCCGGGGCGGCTATGGCTACACCTTC. This codes for CASSLYFRGGYGYTF.

The table lists this clonotype with a few counts. The J gene is TRBJ2-1, the V gene TRBV6-5, with 11 bases aligning to TRBD2. The CDR3 is made up of 17 amino acids. V shed 0 bases and J 1 base; nucleotides not matched to a gene: 2. In germline, CDR1 is MNHEY, CDR2 SVGAGI. Here the CDR3 DNA reads TGTGCCAGCAGTTACTCACTAGCGGGAGTGTCCTACAATGAGCAGTTCTTC. It specifies CASSYSLAGVSYNEQFF.

The chain has TRBV20-1 and TRBJ2-7; D gene ambiguous. V dropped 5 bases and J dropped 1 base, with 12 bases sitting between them. Germline-derived CDR1 and CDR2 are DFQATT and SNEGSKA (reference sequence). The CDR3 loop spans 13 amino acids. CDR3 coding DNA: TGCAGTGCTCCGGCCGCGGCGTCCTACGAGCAGTACTTC. Protein product: CSAPAAASYEQYF.

This clonotype was observed a few times. This sequence joins TRBV6-6 and TRBJ2-5; D is unresolved. Between the trimmed V and J ends, which lost 0 bases and 4 bases, there was a span of 15 bases. The CDR3 totals 16 residues. Germline V CDR1 and CDR2: MNHNY, SVGAGI (reference sequence). The DNA for the CDR3 is TGTGCCAGCAGTTACTCGATCATGAGAGGTGGAGAGACCCAGTACTTC. Encoded protein: CASSYSIMRGGETQYF.

This clonotype was seen only a few times. The chain carries TRBV27 and TRBJ2-6; TRBD1 matches at 10 bases. After removal of 7 bases from V and 0 bases from J, the junction contained 6 bases not matched to a gene. Germline CDR1 MNHEY, CDR2 SMNVEV (reference sequence). This CDR3 has 17 amino acids. CDR3 DNA: TGTGCCAGCACCTACCGGACAGGGGGCTCTGGGGCCAACGTCCTGACTTTC. As protein: CASTYRTGGSGANVLTF.

This clonotype was seen only a few times. The chain couples TRBV29-1 to TRBJ2-5, with D possibly TRBD1 on 6 matching bases. V was shortened by 2 bases and J by 3 bases, with 13 bases between the two germline ends. There are 14 residues in the CDR3. The germline CDR1 and CDR2 sequences are SQVTM and ANQGSEA. As DNA, the CDR3 is TGCAGCGTTGAACGCCCAGCAGGGGAAGAGACCCAGTACTTC. Translated: CSVERPAGEETQYF.

The J gene is TRBJ2-5, the V gene TRBV29-1; perhaps TRBD1 as D (5 bases). Germline V gives CDR1 SQVTM, CDR2 ANQGSEA. This CDR3 spans 14 amino acids. Trimming took off 0 bases at V and 11 bases at J, with 19 bases between the two ends. In DNA, the CDR3 is TGCAGCGTTGAAGATCATAGGACACCGGATGGGCAGTACTTC. Translated, it gives CSVEDHRTPDGQYF.

This clonotype was seen only a few times. This chain uses TRBV28 with TRBJ1-4; no definite D call. CDR1 is MDHEN and CDR2 is SYDVKM in the germline V gene. The CDR3 contains 15 residues. Deletions cut 6 bases from V and 7 bases from J, with 18 bases between. Here the CDR3 reads CASRPIDRHIEKLFF. The CDR3 DNA reads as TGTGCCAGCAGACCCATTGACCGGCACATTGAAAAACTGTTTTTT.

This clonotype occurred a few times. As DNA, the CDR3 is TGTGCCACCAGCCTCCGACTAGCGGGAGACGAGCAGTACTTC. Encoded protein: CATSLRLAGDEQYF. V gene TRBV15 combines with J gene TRBJ2-7; 12 nucleotides agree with TRBD2. This CDR3 is 14 amino acids long. V trimming: 5 bases; J trimming: 5 bases; junction bases outside the gene matches: 4. The germline CDR1 and CDR2 sequences are LNHNV and YYDKDF (reference sequence).

V and J are TRBV12-3 or TRBV12-4 and TRBJ1-2; the match to TRBD1 covers 9 bases. Trimming took 6 bases from V and 1 from J; bases not matched to a gene: 6. There are 15 residues in the CDR3. Here the CDR3 DNA reads TGTGCCAGCAGGATACAGGGGGCGGGTAACTATGGCTACACCTTC. Its translation: CASRIQGAGNYGYTF.

This clonotype was seen more than once but under ten times. V and J are TRBV5-6 and TRBJ1-2; 9 nucleotides match TRBD1. Germline lookup yields CDR1 SGHDT and CDR2 YYEEEE. There are 15 residues in the CDR3. After removal of 4 bases from V and 2 bases from J, the junction contained 6 bases not matched to a gene. CDR3 in amino acids: CASSRGQGQNYGYTF. For the CDR3, the DNA is TGTGCCAGCAGCCGCGGACAGGGGCAGAACTATGGCTACACCTTC.

The chain uses TRBV6-2 or TRBV6-3 and TRBJ1-5; 7 nucleotides line up with TRBD1. The CDR3 is 14 amino acids. V lost 5 bases to trimming and J lost 4 bases; unmatched junction nucleotides: 5. CDR1 and CDR2 from the germline V gene are MNHEY and SVGEGT. The CDR3 DNA reads TGTGCCAGCAGTAATACAGGGGTGAATCAGCCCCAGCATTTT. Protein: CASSNTGVNQPQHF.

This chain connects TRBV6-5 to TRBJ1-1; D perhaps matches TRBD1 (6 bases). CDR3 length: 14 amino acids. Germline V gene lookup returns CDR1 MNHEY and CDR2 SVGAGI. V gave up 8 bases and J gave up 5 bases, with 18 bases separating them. CDR3 protein: CASSRGTKGTEAFF. The CDR3 DNA follows: TGTGCCAGCTCCCGCGGGACAAAGGGGACTGAAGCTTTCTTT.

This clonotype appeared a few times. This chain joins TRBV29-1 and TRBJ2-7, with D possibly called TRBD1 or TRBD2 (5 bases each). The CDR3 has 16 amino acids. The V gene lost 6 bases and the J gene lost 1 base, with 22 bases spanning the gap. Germline V gene lookup returns CDR1 SQVTM and CDR2 ANQGSEA. The CDR3 region is CSVRPGPKLRSYEQYF. The CDR3 nucleotides read TGCAGCGTGCGGCCGGGACCCAAACTGAGGTCCTACGAGCAGTACTTC.

V gene TRBV3-1 combines with J gene TRBJ1-2; TRBD1 agrees at 9 bases. The CDR3 is 18 amino acids. In germline, CDR1 is LGHDT, CDR2 YNNKEL (reference sequence). With 0 bases clipped from V and 2 bases from J, the junction kept 10 bases outside the gene matches. CDR3 bases: TGTGCCAGCAGCCAAGATCATGTACAGGGGGCGGGAAACTATGGCTACACCTTC. Protein sequence: CASSQDHVQGAGNYGYTF.

V and J are TRBV25-1 and TRBJ2-5; D gene ambiguous. The CDR3 contains 15 residues. Germline V gene lookup returns CDR1 MGHDK and CDR2 SYGVNS. V was pared by 2 bases and J by 2 bases, with 12 bases between. The CDR3 region has the DNA TGTGCCAGCAGTGAAGATTTATCCGGGCAAGAGACCCAGTACTTC. It yields the protein CASSEDLSGQETQYF.

This clonotype was detected a few times. The chain is built from TRBV7-6 and TRBJ2-3; tentatively, D is TRBD1 or TRBD2 (5 bases each). The germline V and J ends were trimmed by 1 base and 1 base, with 12 bases remaining between them. The CDR3 sequence is 16 residues long. CDR1 and CDR2 from the germline V gene are SGHVS and FNYEAQ. CDR3 in DNA: TGTGCCAGCAGCTTAGTGGGGCAGGGAGGCACAGATACGCAGTATTTT. Translating it yields CASSLVGQGGTDTQYF.

This rearrangement joins TRBV15 to TRBJ2-7; 9 nucleotides line up with TRBD1. The V gene's germline CDR1 is LNHNV and CDR2 YYDKDF (reference sequence). Trimming removed 2 bases from V and 3 bases from J; junction bases left unmatched: 5. CDR3 length equals 15 residues. CDR3 amino acids: CATSRPGQGLYEQYF. The CDR3, as DNA: TGTGCCACCAGCAGACCGGGACAGGGTCTCTACGAGCAGTACTTC.

Note on this clonotype: At one end, the junction sequence differs from germline, possibly due to a read error. The chain links TRBV6-1 to TRBJ2-1; 13 bases fit TRBD2. The CDR3 is 20 amino acids. Germline assignment: CDR1 MNHNS and CDR2 SASEGT. The CDR3 reads CACRGGLGTSGTPSYNEQFF. Written as DNA, the CDR3 is TGTGCCTGCAGGGGCGGGCTGGGGACTAGCGGGACTCCCTCCTACAATGAGCAGTTCTTC.

The chain is built from TRBV20-1 and TRBJ2-5; 7 nucleotides match TRBD1. The V and J ends lost 5 bases and 11 bases, in that order; junction bases with no gene match: 17. CDR1 and CDR2 (germline): DFQATT, SNEGSKA (reference sequence). The CDR3 loop spans 14 amino acids. The CDR3 region is CSAPDGTVREEQYF. For the CDR3, the DNA is TGCAGTGCTCCCGACGGGACAGTGAGAGAAGAGCAGTACTTC.

The J gene is TRBJ2-6, the V gene TRBV2; either TRBD1 or TRBD2 may fit D (5 bases each). The V end lost 11 bases, the J end lost 1 base, and 18 bases lay between the germline ends. CDR3 length: 16 residues. Germline V gene data show CDR1 as SNHLY and CDR2 as FYNNEI. CDR3 sequence: CAWRRQSSSGANVLTF. The DNA for the CDR3 is TGTGCCTGGAGGAGACAGTCCTCTTCTGGGGCCAACGTCCTGACTTTC. The variable domain in full, with the rest retrieved from reference TRBV2 and TRBJ2-6, is EPEVTQTPSHQVTQMGQEVILRCVPISNHLYFYWYRQILGQKVEFLVSFYNNEISEKSEIFDDQFSVERPDGSNFTLKIRSTKLEDSAMYFCAWRRQSSSGANVLTFGAGSRLTVL.